A single sample is the source of the 25 T cell receptor beta chains below, sequenced in a study of T cell repertoires in ileal Crohn's disease. TCRdb keeps only in-frame clones here, not all; method: immunoSEQ multiplex PCR. The sample lists under 20,000 clones, less than 90% occurring once. The sequenced sample was ileal tissue. These receptors all come from an adult with Crohn's disease.

This rearrangement joins TRBV6-6 to TRBJ2-3; maybe TRBD1 (5 bases). Trimming cost V 2 bases and J 2 bases, with 8 bases left between them. CDR3 length: 14 amino acids. Germline lookup yields CDR1 MNHNY and CDR2 SVGAGI (reference sequence). The CDR3 sequence: CASSYQGFTDTQYF. The DNA for the CDR3 is TGTGCCAGCAGTTACCAGGGATTCACAGATACGCAGTATTTT.

The J gene is TRBJ1-1, the V gene TRBV7-6; D remains unclear. The CDR3 is 16 residues long. Germline V gives CDR1 SGHVS, CDR2 FNYEAQ. V lost 0 bases and J 4 bases, leaving 15 bases between the germline ends. CDR3 sequence: CASSLAAGMGRTEAFF. DNA of the CDR3: TGTGCCAGCAGCTTAGCGGCAGGAATGGGTCGCACTGAAGCTTTCTTT.

As for this clone: Mismatch with germline at one junction end may stem from a read error. This chain links TRBV7-7 with TRBJ2-5; 8 bases line up with TRBD1. Per the germline V gene, CDR1 is SSHAT and CDR2 is FNYEAQ (reference sequence). CDR3 size: 12 residues. The CDR3 DNA follows: TGTGCTAGCAGGGGGCCAGGGGAGACCCAGTACTTC. Its translation: CASRGPGETQYF.

The rearrangement links TRBV5-1 to TRBJ2-2; 7 bases are shared with TRBD2. Germline CDR1 is SGHRS and CDR2 is YFSETQ. The CDR3 spans 16 residues. V lost 4 bases and J lost 6; bases outside the gene matches: 12. CDR3 DNA sequence: TGCGCCAGCAGCCCCACTAGGTCGGCGGGAGCCGGGGAGCTGTTTTTT. Translated: CASSPTRSAGAGELFF.

V and J are TRBV27 and TRBJ2-3; TRBD1 aligns across 8 bases. V lost 10 bases, J lost 2 bases, and 8 bases stayed unmatched. Germline V gene data show CDR1 as MNHEY and CDR2 as SMNVEV (reference sequence). This CDR3 is built from 14 residues. The CDR3 here is CATKQGVTTDTQYF. Written as DNA, the CDR3 is TGTGCCACTAAACAGGGGGTAACCACAGATACGCAGTATTTT.

This chain links TRBV18 with TRBJ1-2, with TRBD1 identical over 11 bases. After removal of 0 bases from V and 4 bases from J, the junction contained 7 bases not matched to a gene. The CDR3 runs 17 residues. CDR1 and CDR2 (germline): KGHSH, LQKENI. DNA of the CDR3: TGTGCCAGCTCACCACCAAGGACAGGGGGCATTAGCTATGGCTACACCTTC. Its translation is CASSPPRTGGISYGYTF. Full variable domain (missing parts from reference TRBV18 and TRBJ1-2): NAGVMQNPRHLVRRRGQEARLRCSPMKGHSHVYWYRQLPEEGLKFMVYLQKENIIDESGMPKERFSAEFPKEGPSILRIQQVVRGDSAAYFCASSPPRTGGISYGYTFGSGTRLTVV.

J is TRBJ1-5 and V is TRBV30; 9 bases agree with TRBD1. Germline V CDR1 and CDR2: GTSNPN, SVGIG (reference sequence). The CDR3 totals 13 residues. Trimming cost V 3 bases and J 8 bases; bases outside gene matches: 5. The CDR3 is CAWSGQGREPQHF. CDR3 bases: TGTGCCTGGAGCGGACAGGGGAGGGAGCCCCAGCATTTT. The whole variable domain, remainder taken from reference TRBV30 and TRBJ1-5, is SQTIHQWPATLVQPVGSPLSLECTVEGTSNPNLYWYRQAAGRGLQLLFYSVGIGQISSEVPQNLSASRPQDRQFILSSKKLLLSDSGFYLCAWSGQGREPQHFGDGTRLSIL.

The chain uses TRBV5-1 and TRBJ2-2; possible D gene TRBD1, 6 bases. Trimming took off 5 bases at V and 7 bases at J, with 15 bases between the two ends. Per germline, CDR1 SGHRS and CDR2 YFSETQ. This CDR3 has 14 amino acids. The CDR3 sequence: CASRDRGNYGELFF. The CDR3 region has the DNA TGCGCCAGCAGGGACAGAGGGAATTACGGGGAGCTGTTTTTT.

V and J are TRBV19 and TRBJ1-5, with 7 bases identical to TRBD1. Unmatched junction bases numbered 13, after V lost 9 bases and J lost 5 bases. The CDR3 runs to 15 residues. CDR1 LNHDA and CDR2 SQIVND come from the germline V gene (reference sequence). DNA for the CDR3: TGTGCCAGCAAGGGGTGGAAGGGGGCTTATCAGCCCCAGCATTTT. It translates to CASKGWKGAYQPQHF. The full variable domain, rest sourced from reference TRBV19 and TRBJ1-5, is DGGITQSPKYLFRKEGQNVTLSCEQNLNHDAMYWYRQDPGQGLRLIYYSQIVNDFQKGDIAEGYSVSREKKESFPLTVTSAQKNPTAFYLCASKGWKGAYQPQHFGDGTRLSIL.

For the CDR3, the DNA is TGCGCCAGCAGCCAGGACCTGACAGGGGCCACCAAGACCCAGTACTTC. Protein product: CASSQDLTGATKTQYF. The chain recombines TRBV4-1 with TRBJ2-5, with 8 bases identical to TRBD1. In germline, CDR1 is MGHRA, CDR2 YSYEKL. This CDR3 has 16 residues. Trimming removed 3 bases from V and 6 bases from J; junction bases left unmatched: 12.

The rearrangement joins TRBV23-1 to TRBJ2-7; 10 bases align to TRBD1. TRBV23-1 is an ORF for which the function is uncertain. The V and J ends lost 2 bases and 4 bases, in that order; junction bases with no gene match: 8. This CDR3 has 16 residues. DNA of the CDR3: TGCGCCAGCAGTCAACTCGGGACAGGGGATTCGTACGAGCAGTACTTC. Protein sequence: CASSQLGTGDSYEQYF.

The chain is built from TRBV30 and TRBJ1-2; 8 nucleotides align to TRBD1. Germline V lookup: CDR1 GTSNPN, CDR2 SVGIG (reference sequence). The V and J ends lost 0 bases and 8 bases, in that order; junction bases with no gene match: 5. The CDR3 consists of 13 residues. The CDR3 region has the DNA TGTGCCTGGAGTGTACAGGACAGGGACGGCTACACCTTC. Amino acid sequence: CAWSVQDRDGYTF.

The chain has TRBV4-2 and TRBJ2-1, with 15 positions matching TRBD2. From germline, CDR1 is LGHNA and CDR2 YNFKEQ. With 0 bases clipped from V and 4 bases from J, the junction kept 4 bases outside the gene matches. The length of the CDR3 is 18 residues. In DNA, the CDR3 is TGTGCCAGCAGCCAAGAGGGGACTAGCGGGGGGTCATACAATGAGCAGTTCTTC. It is translated as CASSQEGTSGGSYNEQFF.

The CDR3 sequence is CASLLRAGGNTGELFF. The CDR3 nucleotides read TGTGCCAGCCTACTGCGGGCGGGGGGGAACACCGGGGAGCTGTTTTTT. The J gene is TRBJ2-2, the V gene TRBV2; 8 bases fit TRBD2. The CDR3 has 16 residues. V lost 8 bases, J lost 1 base, and 9 bases stayed unmatched. Germline CDR1 and CDR2: SNHLY and FYNNEI.

This clone was seen only a few times. V and J are TRBV7-2 and TRBJ1-5; TRBD1 agrees at 9 bases. The CDR3 sequence is 14 residues long. Germline CDR1 is SGHTA and CDR2 is FQGNSA. V shed 5 bases and J 6 bases; nucleotides not matched to a gene: 5. CDR3 residues: CASSPDRGGQPQHF. As DNA, the CDR3 is TGTGCCAGCAGCCCGGACAGGGGCGGTCAGCCCCAGCATTTT.

The rearrangement links TRBV7-9 to TRBJ2-3; TRBD1 might be the D (6 bases). CDR1 and CDR2 (germline): SEHNR, FQNEAQ (reference sequence). V lost 7 bases and J 4 bases, leaving 21 bases between the germline ends. The CDR3 is made up of 16 amino acids. The CDR3 region is CASNIYRDLFPDTQYF. The CDR3 nucleotides read TGTGCCAGCAACATCTACAGGGACCTTTTCCCAGATACGCAGTATTTT.

The V gene is TRBV4-3, the J gene TRBJ1-2, with D unresolved. The CDR3 has 17 amino acids. The germline CDR1 and CDR2 sequences are LGHNA and YSLEER. V was clipped by 2 bases and J by 4 bases, with 20 bases between them. CDR3 residues: CASSQTNTPNYPYGYTF. In DNA form, the CDR3 reads TGCGCCAGCAGCCAAACGAATACACCGAATTACCCCTATGGCTACACCTTC.

The chain recombines TRBV5-1 with TRBJ1-4; possibly TRBD1 for D (5 bases). The CDR3 length is 14 residues. Germline-derived CDR1 and CDR2 are SGHRS and YFSETQ. The ends were cut back, 7 bases at V and 0 bases at J, with 10 bases in the middle. The CDR3 is CASSPGATNEKLFF. As DNA, the CDR3 is TGCGCCAGCTCCCCGGGGGCAACTAATGAAAAACTGTTTTTT. The complete variable domain, with remaining parts taken from reference TRBV5-1 and TRBJ1-4, reads KAGVTQTPRYLIKTRGQQVTLSCSPISGHRSVSWYQQTPGQGLQFLFEYFSETQRNKGNFPGRFSGRQFSNSRSEMNVSTLELGDSALYLCASSPGATNEKLFFGSGTQLSVL.

This sequence joins TRBV11-2 and TRBJ2-4, with TRBD1 as a possible D gene (5 bases). The germline V and J ends were trimmed by 1 base and 10 bases, with 11 bases remaining between them. Germline loops: CDR1 SGHAT, CDR2 FQNNGV. The CDR3 covers 13 residues. CDR3 amino acids: CASSLVPTEIQYF. DNA of the CDR3: TGTGCCAGCAGCTTAGTCCCGACAGAGATTCAGTACTTC.

The rearrangement uses TRBV29-1 and TRBJ2-7; TRBD1 agrees at 7 bases. The CDR3 is 16 residues long. V trimming: 8 bases; J trimming: 2 bases; junction bases outside the gene matches: 18. CDR1 and CDR2 from the germline V gene are SQVTM and ANQGSEA. The CDR3 nucleotides read TGCAGCAACGCCTTACCCCCGGGACAGCAAACCTACGAGCAGTACTTC. Translation gives CSNALPPGQQTYEQYF.

This chain links TRBV5-1 with TRBJ1-6; TRBD1 matches 7 bases. The germline V gene has CDR1 SGHRS and CDR2 YFSETQ. V shed 2 bases and J 6 bases; nucleotides not matched to a gene: 5. The CDR3 covers 15 residues. In DNA form, the CDR3 reads TGCGCCAGCAGCTTCGAGGGGGCGGTTAATTCACCCCTCCACTTT. Encoded protein: CASSFEGAVNSPLHF.

As to this clone: Compared with germline, one end of the junction differs, possibly owing to a read error. The chain joins TRBV7-2 to TRBJ2-3; D gene unclear. Germline V gene data show CDR1 as SGHTA and CDR2 as FQGNSA. CDR3 length: 14 residues. The CDR3 here is CASSLETVTATQYF. CDR3 nucleotides: TGTGCCAGCAGCTTAGAAACCGTAACAGCTACGCAGTATTTT. Full variable domain (missing parts from reference TRBV7-2 and TRBJ2-3): GAGVSQSPSNKVTEKGKDVELRCDPISGHTALYWYRQSLGQGLEFLIYFQGNSAPDKSGLPSDRFSAERTGGSVSTLTIQRTQQEDSAVYLCASSLETVTATQYFGPGTRLTVL.

This sequence joins TRBV7-9 and TRBJ1-6, with 7 bases that match TRBD1. V trimming: 5 bases; J trimming: 8 bases; junction bases outside the gene matches: 15. Per the germline V gene, CDR1 is SEHNR and CDR2 is FQNEAQ (reference sequence). The CDR3 contains 17 residues. The CDR3 DNA reads as TGTGCCAGCAGCGCGTGGGGGACAGCTGATTTGGATTCACCCCTCCACTTT. This encodes CASSAWGTADLDSPLHF.

DNA of the CDR3: TGCGCCAGCAGCCAAGCCGTGGGCGCAGGGGGCTACTACGAGCAGTACTTC. Translation: CASSQAVGAGGYYEQYF. V and J are TRBV4-3 and TRBJ2-5, with 8 bases lining up with TRBD1. The J call may be incorrect, as the DNA end agrees better with TRBJ2-7. From germline, CDR1 is LGHNA and CDR2 YSLEER. The length of the CDR3 is 17 residues.

V and J are TRBV27 and TRBJ1-5; the D is unclear. The length of the CDR3 is 14 residues. Germline CDR1 MNHEY, CDR2 SMNVEV (reference sequence). Trimming cost V 7 bases and J 2 bases, with 12 bases left between them. DNA for the CDR3: TGTGCCAGCACCCCGCGGATGGGCAATCAGCCCCAGCATTTT. Translated, it gives CASTPRMGNQPQHF.